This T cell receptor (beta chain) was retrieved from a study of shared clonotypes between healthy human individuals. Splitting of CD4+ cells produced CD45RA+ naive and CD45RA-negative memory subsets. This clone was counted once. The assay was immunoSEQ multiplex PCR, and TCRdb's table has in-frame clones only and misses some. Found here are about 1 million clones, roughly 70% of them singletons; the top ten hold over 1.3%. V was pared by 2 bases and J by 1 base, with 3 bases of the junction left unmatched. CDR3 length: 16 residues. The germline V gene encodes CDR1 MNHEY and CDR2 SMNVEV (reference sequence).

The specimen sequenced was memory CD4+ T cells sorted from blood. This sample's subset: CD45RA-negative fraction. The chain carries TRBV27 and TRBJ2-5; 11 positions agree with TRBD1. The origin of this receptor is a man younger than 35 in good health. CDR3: CASSLGGQGVQETQYF. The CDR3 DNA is TGTGCCAGCAGTTTAGGGGGACAGGGGGTCCAAGAGACCCAGTACTTC.